This T cell receptor beta chain originates from a study of Graves' ophthalmopathy and Graves' hyperthyroidism. Amplification of TCR beta CDR3 regions used RNA transcripts. Scientists carried out first-round RT-PCR using HTBI primers and then a second-round multiplex PCR. MiXCR, applied by TCRdb to the multiplex PCR reads, yields one record per CDR3 protein. The sample contains about 220,000 distinct CDR3 sequences, around a fifth of which appear only once. Those donors who had ophthalmopathy presented with moderate-to-severe activity, a CAS of ≥3, a NOSPECS of ≥4 and a duration under 3 months. Germline CDR1 is SQVTM and CDR2 is ANQGSEA. V dropped 4 bases and J dropped 3 bases, with 9 bases sitting between them. CDR3 length: 12 amino acids. This clonotype was recorded at least ten times.

V usage is TRBV29-1 and J usage is TRBJ1-1; D not certain. Sequencing was carried out using peripheral blood. This receptor was taken from a woman in her forties or fifties with Graves' ophthalmopathy. DNA for the CDR3: TGCAGCGTTGGCGTCTCCTACACTGAAGCTTTCTTT. It is translated as CSVGVSYTEAFF.